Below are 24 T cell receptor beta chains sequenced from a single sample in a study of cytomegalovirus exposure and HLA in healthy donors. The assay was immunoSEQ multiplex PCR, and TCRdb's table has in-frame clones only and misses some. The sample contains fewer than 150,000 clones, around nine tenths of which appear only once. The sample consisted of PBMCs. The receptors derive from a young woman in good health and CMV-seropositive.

The CDR3 DNA reads as TGTGCCAGCAGTGTCTACGGTGATGGCTACACCTTC. Amino acid sequence: CASSVYGDGYTF. The rearrangement uses TRBV2 and TRBJ1-2, with D unclear. Trimming cost V 4 bases and J 6 bases, with 9 bases left between them. This CDR3 has 12 amino acids. Germline V CDR1 and CDR2: SNHLY, FYNNEI.

The CDR3: CASVGRAYEQYF. Here the CDR3 DNA reads TGTGCCAGCGTGGGGAGGGCCTACGAGCAGTACTTC. The chain recombines TRBV28 with TRBJ2-7, with 7 nucleotides matching TRBD2. Germline CDR1 MDHEN, CDR2 SYDVKM. The CDR3 covers 12 residues. The junction had 3 bases not matched to a gene; V was cut back by 8 bases and J by 2 bases.

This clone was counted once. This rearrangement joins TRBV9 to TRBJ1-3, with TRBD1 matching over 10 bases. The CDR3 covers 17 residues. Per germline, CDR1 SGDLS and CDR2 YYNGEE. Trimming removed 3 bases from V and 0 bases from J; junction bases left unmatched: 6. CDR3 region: CASSAGTGEFSGNTIYF. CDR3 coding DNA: TGTGCCAGCAGCGCCGGGACAGGGGAATTCTCTGGAAACACCATATATTTT.

The CDR3 region has the DNA TGTGCCAGCAGCCTAACCGGGGTTGAAGCTTTCTTT. This translates into CASSLTGVEAFF. The V gene is TRBV7-9, the J gene TRBJ1-1; the D is unclear. The ends were cut back, 5 bases at V and 7 bases at J, with 11 bases in the middle. The CDR3 is 12 residues long. Germline assignment: CDR1 SEHNR and CDR2 FQNEAQ (reference sequence).

Written as DNA, the CDR3 is TGTGCCAGCAGCTTAGAAGCGGGGGGGAACTACGAGCAGTACTTC. It specifies CASSLEAGGNYEQYF. The J gene is TRBJ2-7, the V gene TRBV7-6; 10 positions match TRBD2. The CDR3 loop spans 15 amino acids. V was clipped by 1 base and J by 3 bases; unmatched bases: 3. CDR1 SGHVS and CDR2 FNYEAQ come from the germline V gene.

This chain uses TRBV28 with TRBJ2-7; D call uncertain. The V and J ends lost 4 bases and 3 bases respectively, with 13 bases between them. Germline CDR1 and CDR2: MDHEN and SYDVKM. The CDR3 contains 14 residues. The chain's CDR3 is CASSSTGELYEQYF. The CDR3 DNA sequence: TGTGCCAGCAGTTCGACTGGCGAGCTCTACGAGCAGTACTTC.

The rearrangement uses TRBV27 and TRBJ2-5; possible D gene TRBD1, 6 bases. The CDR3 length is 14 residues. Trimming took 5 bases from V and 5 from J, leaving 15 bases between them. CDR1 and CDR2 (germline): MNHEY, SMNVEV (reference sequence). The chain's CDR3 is CASSNNRDGETQYF. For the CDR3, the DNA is TGTGCCAGCAGTAACAACAGGGATGGGGAGACCCAGTACTTC.

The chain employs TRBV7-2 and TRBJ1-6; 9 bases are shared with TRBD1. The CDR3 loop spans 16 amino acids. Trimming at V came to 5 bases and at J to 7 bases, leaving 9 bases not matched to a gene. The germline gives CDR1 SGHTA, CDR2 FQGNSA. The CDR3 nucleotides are TGTGCCAGCAGCCGATTACGACAGGGGGGAAATTCACCCCTCCACTTT. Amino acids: CASSRLRQGGNSPLHF.

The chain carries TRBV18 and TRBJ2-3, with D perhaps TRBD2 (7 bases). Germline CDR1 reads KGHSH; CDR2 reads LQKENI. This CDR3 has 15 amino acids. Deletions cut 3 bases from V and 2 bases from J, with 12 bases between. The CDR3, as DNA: TGTGCCAGCTCACCGGCTGGGGGGGCCACAGATACGCAGTATTTT. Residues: CASSPAGGATDTQYF.

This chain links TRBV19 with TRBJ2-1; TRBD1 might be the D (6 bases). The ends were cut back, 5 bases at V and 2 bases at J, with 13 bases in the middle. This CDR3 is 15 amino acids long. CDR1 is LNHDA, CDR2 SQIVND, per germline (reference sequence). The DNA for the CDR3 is TGTGCCAGTAGTTCCATCCGGGACACCTACAATGAGCAGTTCTTC. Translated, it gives CASSSIRDTYNEQFF.

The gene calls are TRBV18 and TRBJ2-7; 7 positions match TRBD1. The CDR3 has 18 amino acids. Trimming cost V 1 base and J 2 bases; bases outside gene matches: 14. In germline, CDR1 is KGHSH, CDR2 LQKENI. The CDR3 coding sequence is TGTGCCAGCTCACCACTGTCGGTAGGCTGGACAGGAACCTACGAGCAGTACTTC. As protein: CASSPLSVGWTGTYEQYF.

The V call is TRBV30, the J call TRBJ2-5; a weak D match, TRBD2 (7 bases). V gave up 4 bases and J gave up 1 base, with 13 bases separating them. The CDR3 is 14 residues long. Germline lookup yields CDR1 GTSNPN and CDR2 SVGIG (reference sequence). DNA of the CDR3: TGTGCCTGGAAGCGGGACACCTTCCAAGAGACCCAGTACTTC. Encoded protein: CAWKRDTFQETQYF.

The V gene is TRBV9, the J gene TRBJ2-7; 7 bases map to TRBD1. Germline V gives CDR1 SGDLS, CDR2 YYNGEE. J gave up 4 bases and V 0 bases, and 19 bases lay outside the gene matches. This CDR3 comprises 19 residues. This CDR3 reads CASSVGVGTSTDRNYEQYF. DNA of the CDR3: TGTGCCAGCAGCGTAGGAGTTGGAACGTCAACGGACAGGAATTACGAGCAGTACTTC.

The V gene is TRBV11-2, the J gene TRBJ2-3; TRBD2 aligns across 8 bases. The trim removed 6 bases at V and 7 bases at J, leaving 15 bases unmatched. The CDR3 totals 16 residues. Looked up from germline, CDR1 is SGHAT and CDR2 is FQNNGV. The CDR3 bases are TGTGCCAGCAGTGAAAATCCGGGACTAGGGTTGTATACGCAGTATTTT. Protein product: CASSENPGLGLYTQYF.

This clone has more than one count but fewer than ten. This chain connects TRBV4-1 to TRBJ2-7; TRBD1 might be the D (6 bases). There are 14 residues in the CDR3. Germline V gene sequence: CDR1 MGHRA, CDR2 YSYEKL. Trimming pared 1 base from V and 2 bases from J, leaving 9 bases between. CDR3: CASSQGQATYEQYF. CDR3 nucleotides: TGCGCCAGCAGCCAAGGACAGGCGACCTACGAGCAGTACTTC.

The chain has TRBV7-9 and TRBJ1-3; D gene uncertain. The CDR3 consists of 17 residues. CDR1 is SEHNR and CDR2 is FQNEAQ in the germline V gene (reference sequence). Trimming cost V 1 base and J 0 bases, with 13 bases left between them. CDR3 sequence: CASSLVWGANSGNTIYF. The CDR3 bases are TGTGCCAGCAGCTTAGTTTGGGGAGCAAACTCTGGAAACACCATATATTTT.

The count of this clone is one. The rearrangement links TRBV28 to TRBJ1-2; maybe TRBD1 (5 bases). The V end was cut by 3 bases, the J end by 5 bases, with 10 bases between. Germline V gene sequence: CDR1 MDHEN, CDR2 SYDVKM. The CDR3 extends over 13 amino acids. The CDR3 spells CASSLGQEYGYTF. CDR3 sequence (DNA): TGTGCCAGCAGTTTGGGGCAGGAGTATGGCTACACCTTC.

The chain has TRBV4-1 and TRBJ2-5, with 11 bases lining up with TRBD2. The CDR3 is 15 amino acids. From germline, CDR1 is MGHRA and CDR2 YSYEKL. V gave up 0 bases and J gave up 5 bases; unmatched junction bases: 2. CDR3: CASSQDWTSGETQYF. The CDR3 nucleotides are TGCGCCAGCAGCCAAGATTGGACTAGCGGGGAGACCCAGTACTTC.

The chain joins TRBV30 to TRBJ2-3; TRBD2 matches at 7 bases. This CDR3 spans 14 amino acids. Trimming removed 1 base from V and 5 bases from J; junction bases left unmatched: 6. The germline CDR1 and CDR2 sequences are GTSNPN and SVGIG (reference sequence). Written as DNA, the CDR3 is TGTGCCTGGAGTGGACTAGCTAGACGAGATACGCAGTATTTT. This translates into CAWSGLARRDTQYF.

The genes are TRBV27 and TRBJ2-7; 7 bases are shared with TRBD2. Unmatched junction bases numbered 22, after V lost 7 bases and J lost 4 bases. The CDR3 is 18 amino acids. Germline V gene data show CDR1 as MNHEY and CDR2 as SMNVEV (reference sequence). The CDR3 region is CASIEALLRTRGWYEQYF. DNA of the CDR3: TGTGCCAGCATTGAGGCCCTCCTACGGACTAGAGGGTGGTACGAGCAGTACTTC.

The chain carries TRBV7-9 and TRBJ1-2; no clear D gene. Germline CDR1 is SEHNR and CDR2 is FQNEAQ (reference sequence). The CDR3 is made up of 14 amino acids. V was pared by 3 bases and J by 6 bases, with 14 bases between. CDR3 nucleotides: TGTGCCAGCAGCTTGACCAGCGAGGAGGATGGCTACACCTTC. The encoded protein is CASSLTSEEDGYTF.

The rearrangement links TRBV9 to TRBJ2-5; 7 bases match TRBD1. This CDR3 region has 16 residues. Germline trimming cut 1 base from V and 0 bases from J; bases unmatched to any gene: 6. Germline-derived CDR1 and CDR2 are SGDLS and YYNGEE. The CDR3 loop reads CASSVNDREDQETQYF. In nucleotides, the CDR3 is TGTGCCAGCAGCGTAAACGACAGGGAAGACCAAGAGACCCAGTACTTC.

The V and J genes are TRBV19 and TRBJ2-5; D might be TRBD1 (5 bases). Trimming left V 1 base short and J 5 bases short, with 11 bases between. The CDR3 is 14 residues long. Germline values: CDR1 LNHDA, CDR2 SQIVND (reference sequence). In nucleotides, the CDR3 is TGTGCCAGTAGTATAGGGGGCCGTACGGAGACCCAGTACTTC. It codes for CASSIGGRTETQYF.

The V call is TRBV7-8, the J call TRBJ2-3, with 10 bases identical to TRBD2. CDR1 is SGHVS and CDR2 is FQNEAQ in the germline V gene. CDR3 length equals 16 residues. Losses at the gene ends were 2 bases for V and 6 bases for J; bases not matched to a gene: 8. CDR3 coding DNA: TGTGCCAGCAGCTTACCCCTAGCGGGAGTCGGGGATACGCAGTATTTT. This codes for CASSLPLAGVGDTQYF.